Presented here are 12 T cell receptor beta chains from one specimen sequenced in a study of T cell responses to AZD1222 COVID-19 vaccine. Method: immunoSEQ multiplex PCR; TCRdb's copy keeps in-frame clones and lacks some. Of roughly 180,000 clones listed, less than 95% are singletons. The starting material was peripheral blood, obtained on day 0 of AZD1222 vaccination. The source is an adult in good health.

This chain uses TRBV5-5 with TRBJ1-1, with 11 bases matching TRBD1. V gave up 4 bases and J gave up 1 base; unmatched junction bases: 3. This CDR3 has 15 amino acids. CDR1 and CDR2 from the germline V gene are SGHKS and YYEKEE (reference sequence). The CDR3 nucleotides read TGTGCCAGCAGCCGGACAGGGGGCCGGAACACTGAAGCTTTCTTT. It is translated as CASSRTGGRNTEAFF.

This sequence joins TRBV7-2 and TRBJ2-1; TRBD2 might be the D (5 bases). Trimming took 0 bases from V and 7 from J, leaving 10 bases between them. The CDR3 extends over 14 amino acids. From germline, CDR1 is SGHTA and CDR2 FQGNSA. This chain's CDR3 is CASSLAPSKNEQFF. The CDR3 coding sequence is TGTGCCAGCAGCTTAGCGCCTAGCAAGAATGAGCAGTTCTTC.

The chain carries TRBV30 and TRBJ1-1; unclear D gene. V was pared by 5 bases and J by 1 base, with 5 bases between. Germline values: CDR1 GTSNPN, CDR2 SVGIG (reference sequence). This CDR3 is built from 11 residues. For the CDR3, the DNA is TGTGCCTGGGGGAAGAACACTGAAGCTTTCTTT. Residues: CAWGKNTEAFF.

The CDR3 loop is CASCRDSSNEKLFF. The CDR3, as DNA: TGCGCCAGCTGCAGGGACAGCTCTAATGAAAAACTGTTTTTT. The chain has TRBV4-3 and TRBJ1-4; 7 bases align to TRBD1. V trimming: 8 bases; J trimming: 3 bases; junction bases outside the gene matches: 6. From germline, CDR1 is LGHNA and CDR2 YSLEER. The CDR3 spans 14 residues.

This chain links TRBV6-5 with TRBJ1-6; 8 nucleotides align to TRBD1. CDR1 and CDR2 from the germline V gene are MNHEY and SVGAGI. CDR3 length: 14 amino acids. Trimming at V came to 7 bases and at J to 6 bases, leaving 5 bases not matched to a gene. The CDR3 region has the DNA TGTGCCAGCATTAGGACAGGGTTTAATTCACCCCTCCACTTT. Protein: CASIRTGFNSPLHF.

The chain combines TRBV7-8 with TRBJ1-1; 8 bases align to TRBD1. This CDR3 region has 15 residues. Germline V lookup: CDR1 SGHVS, CDR2 FQNEAQ. The trim removed 5 bases at V and 1 base at J, leaving 6 bases unmatched. The CDR3 DNA follows: TGTGCCAGCAGCATCAGACAGGGGACGAACACTGAAGCTTTCTTT. This sequence encodes CASSIRQGTNTEAFF.

This chain connects TRBV19 to TRBJ1-3; TRBD1 matches at 10 bases. Losses at the gene ends were 5 bases for V and 0 bases for J; bases not matched to a gene: 10. The CDR3 sequence is 18 residues long. Per the germline V gene, CDR1 is LNHDA and CDR2 is SQIVND (reference sequence). The chain's CDR3 is CASSFPTGGPSSGNTIYF. The CDR3 bases are TGTGCCAGTAGTTTCCCGACAGGGGGCCCGAGCTCTGGAAACACCATATATTTT. The full variable domain, with the rest looked up from reference TRBV19 and TRBJ1-3, is DGGITQSPKYLFRKEGQNVTLSCEQNLNHDAMYWYRQDPGQGLRLIYYSQIVNDFQKGDIAEGYSVSREKKESFPLTVTSAQKNPTAFYLCASSFPTGGPSSGNTIYFGEGSWLTVV.

The chain is built from TRBV6-2 or TRBV6-3 and TRBJ2-1; the D is unclear. CDR1 is MNHEY and CDR2 is SVGEGT in the germline V gene. The V gene lost 5 bases and the J gene lost 6 bases, with 14 bases spanning the gap. The length of the CDR3 is 14 residues. The CDR3 coding sequence is TGTGCCAGCAGTGACGGAAGGTCCCTCAATGAGCAGTTCTTC. Protein: CASSDGRSLNEQFF.

This clone was recorded only once. The chain employs TRBV5-6 and TRBJ2-1, with 13 bases aligning to TRBD2. V gave up 4 bases and J gave up 1 base; unmatched junction bases: 2. The CDR3 is 16 amino acids. Germline lookup yields CDR1 SGHDT and CDR2 YYEEEE. The CDR3 DNA is TGTGCCAGCAGCAAGACTAGCGGGGGGTCCTACAATGAGCAGTTCTTC. Translating it yields CASSKTSGGSYNEQFF.

The chain has TRBV19 and TRBJ1-2; TRBD1 agrees at 8 bases. Germline V gene sequence: CDR1 LNHDA, CDR2 SQIVND (reference sequence). The J segment lost 4 bases and the V segment lost 4 bases, leaving 2 bases of the junction unmatched. The CDR3 runs to 13 residues. The CDR3 DNA follows: TGTGCCAGTAGTACAGGGGGCATCTATGGCTACACCTTC. Protein sequence: CASSTGGIYGYTF.

The CDR3 sequence is CSVEPTVDGGYTF. For the CDR3, the DNA is TGCAGCGTTGAACCGACAGTGGATGGTGGCTACACCTTC. This chain connects TRBV29-1 to TRBJ1-2; D perhaps matches TRBD1 (5 bases). The CDR3 runs to 13 residues. Germline CDR1 reads SQVTM; CDR2 reads ANQGSEA. V was trimmed by 2 bases and J by 7 bases, leaving 14 bases between them.

The gene calls are TRBV7-8 and TRBJ1-4, with D unresolved. This CDR3 has 17 residues. V was pared by 2 bases and J by 8 bases, with 21 bases between. Germline loops: CDR1 SGHVS, CDR2 FQNEAQ. The CDR3 bases are TGTGCCAGCAGCTTAATGGGGTTCGGCGCCTCTGGGGAAAAACTGTTTTTT. This codes for CASSLMGFGASGEKLFF.